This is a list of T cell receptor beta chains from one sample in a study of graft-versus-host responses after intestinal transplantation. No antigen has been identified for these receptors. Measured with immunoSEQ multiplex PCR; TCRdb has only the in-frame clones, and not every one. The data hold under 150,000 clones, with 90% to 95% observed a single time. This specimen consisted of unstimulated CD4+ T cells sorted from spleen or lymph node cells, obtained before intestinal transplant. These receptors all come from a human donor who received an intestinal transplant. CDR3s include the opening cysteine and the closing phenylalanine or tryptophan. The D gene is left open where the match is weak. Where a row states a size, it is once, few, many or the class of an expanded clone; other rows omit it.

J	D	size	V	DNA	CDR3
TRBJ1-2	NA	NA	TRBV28	TGTGCCAGCAGTCTCAGTGGGTCGGTGTCCGGCTACACCTTC	CASSLSGSVSGYTF
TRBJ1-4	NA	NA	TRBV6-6	TGTGCCAGCAGAGGGGAAGGGGCTAATGAAAAACTGTCTTTT	CASRGEGANEKLSF
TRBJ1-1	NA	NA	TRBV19	TGTGCCAGTAGTATAAGCACTAACACTGAAGCTTTCTTT	CASSISTNTEAFF
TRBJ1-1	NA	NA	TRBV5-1	TGCGCCAGCAGCTTCTTGTATGAGGGAACAACTAAAGCTTTCTTT	CASSFLYEGTTKAFF
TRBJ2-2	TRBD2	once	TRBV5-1	TGCGCCAGCAGCTTTCTGAGGACTAGCGGGAGTAGCGACACCGGGGAGCTGTTTTTT	CASSFLRTSGSSDTGELFF
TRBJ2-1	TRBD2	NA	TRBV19	TGTGCCACAAAGGGACTATTGAACAATGAGTGGAATGAGCAGTTCTTC	CATKGLLNNEWNEQFF
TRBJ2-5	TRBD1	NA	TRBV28	TGTGCCAGCACCAGTACAGGGGGGGAGACCCAGTACTTC	CASTSTGGETQYF
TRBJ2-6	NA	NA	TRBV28	TGTGCCAGCCAAAGGGCCCTCTCTGGGGCCAACGTCCTGACTTTC	CASQRALSGANVLTF
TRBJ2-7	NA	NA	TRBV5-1	TGCGCCAGCAGCTCCCTAGCGCCCAACTCCTACGAGCAGTACTTC	CASSSLAPNSYEQYF
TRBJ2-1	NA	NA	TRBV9	TGTGCCAGCAGCGTAGGGCGGAGGGGCAGGGTCGATGAGCAGTTCTTC	CASSVGRRGRVDEQFF
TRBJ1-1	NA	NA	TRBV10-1	TGCGCCAGCAGGGGATCGGGCACTGAAGCTTTCTTT	CASRGSGTEAFF
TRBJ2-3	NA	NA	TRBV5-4	TGTGCCAGCAGCCTGGACAGAACAGATACGCAGTATTTT	CASSLDRTDTQYF
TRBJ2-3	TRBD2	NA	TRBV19	TGTGCCAGTAGAGCGGGAGGGACAGATACGCAGTATTTT	CASRAGGTDTQYF
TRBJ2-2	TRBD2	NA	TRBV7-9	TGTGCCAGCAGCTTAATAGCGGGAGAGGCCACCGGGGAGCTGTTTTTT	CASSLIAGEATGELFF
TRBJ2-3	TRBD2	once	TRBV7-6	TGTGCCAGCAGCTTCGCGGGAGCCCGCACAGATACGCAGTATTTT	CASSFAGARTDTQYF
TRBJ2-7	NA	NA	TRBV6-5	TGTGCCAGCAGGGGGGGATCCTACTACGAGCAGTACTTC	CASRGGSYYEQYF
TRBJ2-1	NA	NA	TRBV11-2	TGTGCCAGCAGCTTAGATGGGATAACTACCTCCTACAATGAGCAGTTCTTC	CASSLDGITTSYNEQFF
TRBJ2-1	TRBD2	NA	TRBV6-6	TGTGCCAGCAGTTATCCCTTGCGGGAGGGCCATGGTGAGCAGTTCTTC	CASSYPLREGHGEQFF
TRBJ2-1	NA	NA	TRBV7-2	TGTGCCAGCACCTCTTTGAATGAGCAGTTCTTC	CASTSLNEQFF
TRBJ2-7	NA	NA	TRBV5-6	TGTGCCAGCAGCTTGGGGCTGAGCTCCTACGAGCAGTACTTC	CASSLGLSSYEQYF
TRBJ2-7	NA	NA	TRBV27	TGTGCCAGCAGTTACAGAGGGGGCTACGAGCAGTACTTC	CASSYRGGYEQYF
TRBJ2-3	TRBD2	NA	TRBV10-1	TGCGCCAGCAGTGAAGCGGGATCGACAGATACGCAGTATTTT	CASSEAGSTDTQYF
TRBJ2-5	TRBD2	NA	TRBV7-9	TGTGCCAGCAGTCTAGTGGTTGGGTCGGGAGGGGAGACCCAGTACTTC	CASSLVVGSGGETQYF
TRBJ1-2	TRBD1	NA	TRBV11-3	TGTGCCAGCAGCTTAGGAGGGGCAGGGGGCAACTATGGCTACACCTTC	CASSLGGAGGNYGYTF
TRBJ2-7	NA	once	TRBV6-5	TGTGCCAGCAGTTACCGACTAGGTAAATACGAGCAGTACTTC	CASSYRLGKYEQYF
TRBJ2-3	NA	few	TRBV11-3	TGTGCCAGCAGCTCCTCCCGGGGAACAGATACGCAGTATTTT	CASSSSRGTDTQYF